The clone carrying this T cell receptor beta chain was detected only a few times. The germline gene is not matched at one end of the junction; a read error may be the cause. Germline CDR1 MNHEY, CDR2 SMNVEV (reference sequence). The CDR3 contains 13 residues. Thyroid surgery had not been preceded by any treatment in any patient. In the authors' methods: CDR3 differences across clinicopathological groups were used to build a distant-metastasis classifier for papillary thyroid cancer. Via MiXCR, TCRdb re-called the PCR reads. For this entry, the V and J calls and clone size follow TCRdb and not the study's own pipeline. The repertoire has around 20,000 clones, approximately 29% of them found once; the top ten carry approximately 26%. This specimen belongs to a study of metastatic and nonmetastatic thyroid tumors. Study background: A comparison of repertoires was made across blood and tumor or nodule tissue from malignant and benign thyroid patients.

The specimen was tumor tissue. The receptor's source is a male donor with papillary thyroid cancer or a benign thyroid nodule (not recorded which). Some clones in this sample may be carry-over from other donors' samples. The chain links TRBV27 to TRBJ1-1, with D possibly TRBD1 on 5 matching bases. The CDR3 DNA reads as TGTGCCAGCAGTTTATTGGTGGACACCGAAGCTTTCTTT. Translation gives CASSLLVDTEAFF.